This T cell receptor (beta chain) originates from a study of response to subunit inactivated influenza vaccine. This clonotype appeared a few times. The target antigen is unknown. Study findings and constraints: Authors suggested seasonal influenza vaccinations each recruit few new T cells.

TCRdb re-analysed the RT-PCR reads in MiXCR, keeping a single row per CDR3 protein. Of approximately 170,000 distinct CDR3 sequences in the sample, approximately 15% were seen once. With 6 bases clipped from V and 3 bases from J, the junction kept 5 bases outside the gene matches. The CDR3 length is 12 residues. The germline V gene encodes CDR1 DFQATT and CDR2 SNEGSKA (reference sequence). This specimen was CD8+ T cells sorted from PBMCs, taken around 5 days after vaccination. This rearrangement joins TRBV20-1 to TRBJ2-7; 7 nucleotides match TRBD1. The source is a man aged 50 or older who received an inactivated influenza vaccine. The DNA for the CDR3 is TGCAGTGCAAGTCCAGGGGGCTACGAGCAGTACTTC. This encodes CSASPGGYEQYF.